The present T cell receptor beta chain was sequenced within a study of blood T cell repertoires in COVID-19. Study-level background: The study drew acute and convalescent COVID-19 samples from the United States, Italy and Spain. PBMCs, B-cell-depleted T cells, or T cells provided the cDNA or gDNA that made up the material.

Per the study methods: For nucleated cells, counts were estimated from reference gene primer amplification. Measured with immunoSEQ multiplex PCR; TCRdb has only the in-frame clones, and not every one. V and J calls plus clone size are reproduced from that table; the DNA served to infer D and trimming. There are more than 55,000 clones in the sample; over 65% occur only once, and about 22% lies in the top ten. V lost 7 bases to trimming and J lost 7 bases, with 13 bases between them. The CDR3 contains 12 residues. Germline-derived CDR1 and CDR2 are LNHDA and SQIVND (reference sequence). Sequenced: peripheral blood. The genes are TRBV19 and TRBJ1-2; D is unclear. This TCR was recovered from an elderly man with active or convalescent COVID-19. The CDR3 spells CASKPGEGGYTF. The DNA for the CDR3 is TGTGCCAGTAAGCCGGGAGAGGGTGGCTACACCTTC.